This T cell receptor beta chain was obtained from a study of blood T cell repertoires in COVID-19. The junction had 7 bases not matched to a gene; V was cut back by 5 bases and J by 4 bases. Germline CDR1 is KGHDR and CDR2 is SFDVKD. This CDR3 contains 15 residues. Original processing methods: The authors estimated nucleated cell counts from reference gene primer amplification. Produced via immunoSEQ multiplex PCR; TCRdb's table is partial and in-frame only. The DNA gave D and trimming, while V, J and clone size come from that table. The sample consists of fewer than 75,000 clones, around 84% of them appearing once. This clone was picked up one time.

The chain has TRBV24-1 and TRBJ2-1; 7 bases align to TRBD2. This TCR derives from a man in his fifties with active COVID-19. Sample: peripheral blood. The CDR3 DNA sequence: TGTGCCACCAGTGCTTTTGCGGGGGTATACAATGAGCAGTTCTTC. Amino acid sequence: CATSAFAGVYNEQFF.